This T cell receptor (beta chain) emerged from a study of control samples from healthy donors and cancer patients. Assay used: immunoSEQ multiplex PCR; TCRdb lists only in-frame clones, some missing. This table has approximately 220,000 clones, just under 95% appearing once. Germline loops: CDR1 LGHDT, CDR2 YNNKEL (reference sequence). This CDR3 has 15 residues. Trimming pared 10 bases from V and 4 bases from J, leaving 19 bases between. This receptor was obtained from a middle-aged man in good health. The chain uses TRBV3-1 (or the pseudogene TRBV3-2) and TRBJ2-2; possibly TRBD1 for D (6 bases). The material sequenced was blood. The CDR3 reads CATRRQADFTGELFF. The CDR3 DNA is TGTGCCACCCGTCGACAGGCCGACTTCACCGGGGAGCTGTTTTTT.